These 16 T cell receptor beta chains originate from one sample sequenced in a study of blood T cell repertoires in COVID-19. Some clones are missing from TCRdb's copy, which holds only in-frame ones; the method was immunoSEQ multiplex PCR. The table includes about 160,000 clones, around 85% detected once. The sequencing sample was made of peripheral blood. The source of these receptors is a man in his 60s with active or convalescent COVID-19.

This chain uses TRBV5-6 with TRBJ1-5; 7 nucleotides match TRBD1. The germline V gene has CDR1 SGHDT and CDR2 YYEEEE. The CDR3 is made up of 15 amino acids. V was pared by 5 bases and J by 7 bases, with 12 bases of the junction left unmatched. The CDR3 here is CASSSRQGGRQPQHF. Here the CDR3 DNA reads TGTGCCAGCAGTTCTCGCCAGGGGGGCCGGCAGCCCCAGCATTTT.

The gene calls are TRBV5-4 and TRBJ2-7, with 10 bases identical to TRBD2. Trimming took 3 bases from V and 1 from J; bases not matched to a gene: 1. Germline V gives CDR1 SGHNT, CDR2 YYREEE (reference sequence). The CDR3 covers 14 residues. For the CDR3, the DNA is TGTGCCAGCAGCTCTAGCGGGAGTTCCTACGAGCAGTACTTC. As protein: CASSSSGSSYEQYF.

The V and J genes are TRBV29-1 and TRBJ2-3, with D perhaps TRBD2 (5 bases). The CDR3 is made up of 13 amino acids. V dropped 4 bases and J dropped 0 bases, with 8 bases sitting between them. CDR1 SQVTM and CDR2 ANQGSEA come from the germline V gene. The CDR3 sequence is CSVARTSTDTQYF. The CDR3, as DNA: TGCAGCGTTGCCAGGACTAGCACAGATACGCAGTATTTT.

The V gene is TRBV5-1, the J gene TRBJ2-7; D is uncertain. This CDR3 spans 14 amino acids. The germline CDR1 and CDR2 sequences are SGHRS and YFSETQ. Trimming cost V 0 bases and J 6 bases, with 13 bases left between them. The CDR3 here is CASSLGREATEQYF. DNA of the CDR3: TGCGCCAGCAGCTTGGGCAGAGAAGCGACCGAGCAGTACTTC.

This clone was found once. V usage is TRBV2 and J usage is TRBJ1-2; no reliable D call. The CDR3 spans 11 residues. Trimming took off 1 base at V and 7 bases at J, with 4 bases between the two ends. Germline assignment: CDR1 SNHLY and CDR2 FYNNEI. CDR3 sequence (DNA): TGTGCCAGCAGTGAAGACTCTGGCTACACCTTC. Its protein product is CASSEDSGYTF.

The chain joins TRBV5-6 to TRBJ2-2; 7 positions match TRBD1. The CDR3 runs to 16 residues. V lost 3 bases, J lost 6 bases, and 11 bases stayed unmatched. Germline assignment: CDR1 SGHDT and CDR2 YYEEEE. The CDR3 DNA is TGTGCCAGCAGCTCAGACCCGACAGGGTACCCCGGGGAGCTGTTTTTT. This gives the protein CASSSDPTGYPGELFF.

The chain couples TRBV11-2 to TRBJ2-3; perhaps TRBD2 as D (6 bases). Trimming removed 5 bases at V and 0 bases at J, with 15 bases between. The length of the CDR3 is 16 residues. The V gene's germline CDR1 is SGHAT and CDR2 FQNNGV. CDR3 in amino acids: CASSPLLASSTDTQYF. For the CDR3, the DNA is TGTGCCAGCAGCCCCCTGCTAGCGTCTAGCACAGATACGCAGTATTTT.

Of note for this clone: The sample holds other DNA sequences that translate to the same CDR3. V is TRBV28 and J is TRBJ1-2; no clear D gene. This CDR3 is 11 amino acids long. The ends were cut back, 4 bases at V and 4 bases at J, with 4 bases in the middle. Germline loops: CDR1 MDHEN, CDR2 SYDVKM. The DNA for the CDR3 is TGTGCCAGCAGTTCCCTCTATGGCTACACCTTC. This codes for CASSSLYGYTF.

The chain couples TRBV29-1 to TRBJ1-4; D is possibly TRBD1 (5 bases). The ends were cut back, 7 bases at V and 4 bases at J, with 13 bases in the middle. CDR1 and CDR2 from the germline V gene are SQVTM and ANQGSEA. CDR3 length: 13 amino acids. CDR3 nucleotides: TGCAGCGCCACCTGGGGGGGTAATGAAAAACTGTTTTTT. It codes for CSATWGGNEKLFF.

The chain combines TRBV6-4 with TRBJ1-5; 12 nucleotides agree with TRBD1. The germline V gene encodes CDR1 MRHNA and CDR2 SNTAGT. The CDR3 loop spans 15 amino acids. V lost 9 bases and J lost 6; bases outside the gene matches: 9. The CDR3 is CASPGQGASGQPQHF. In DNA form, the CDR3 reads TGTGCCAGTCCGGGACAGGGGGCATCCGGTCAGCCCCAGCATTTT.

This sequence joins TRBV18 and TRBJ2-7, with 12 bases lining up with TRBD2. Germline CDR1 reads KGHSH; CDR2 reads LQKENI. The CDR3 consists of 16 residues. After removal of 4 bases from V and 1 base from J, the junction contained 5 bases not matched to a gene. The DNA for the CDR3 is TGTGCCAGCTCACTGTCCGGGACTAGCGGGTCCTACGAGCAGTACTTC. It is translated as CASSLSGTSGSYEQYF.

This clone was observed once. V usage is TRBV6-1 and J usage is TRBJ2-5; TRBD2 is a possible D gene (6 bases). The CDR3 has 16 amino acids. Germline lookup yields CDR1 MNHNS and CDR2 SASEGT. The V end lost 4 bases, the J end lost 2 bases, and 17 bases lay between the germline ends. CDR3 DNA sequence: TGTGCCAGCAGTGGCGTGCGGGGCGTGGTACAAGAGACCCAGTACTTC. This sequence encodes CASSGVRGVVQETQYF.

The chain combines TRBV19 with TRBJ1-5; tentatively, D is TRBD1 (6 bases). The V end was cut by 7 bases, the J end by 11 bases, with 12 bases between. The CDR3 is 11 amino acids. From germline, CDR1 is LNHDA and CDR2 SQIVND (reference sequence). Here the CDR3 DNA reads TGTGCCAGTACAGGGGCAGTAGCCCAGCATTTT. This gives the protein CASTGAVAQHF.

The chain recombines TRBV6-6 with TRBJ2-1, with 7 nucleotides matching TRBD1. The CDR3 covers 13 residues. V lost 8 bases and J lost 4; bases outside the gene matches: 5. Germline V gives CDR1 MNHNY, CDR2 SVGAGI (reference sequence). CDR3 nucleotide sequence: TGTGCCAGCCAGGACAGGAGTTACAATGAGCAGTTCTTC. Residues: CASQDRSYNEQFF.

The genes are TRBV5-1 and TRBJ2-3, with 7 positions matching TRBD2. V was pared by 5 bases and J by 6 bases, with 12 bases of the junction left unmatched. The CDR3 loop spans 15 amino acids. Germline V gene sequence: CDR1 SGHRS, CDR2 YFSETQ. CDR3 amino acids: CASRQTAGPYDTQYF. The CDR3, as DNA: TGCGCCAGCAGACAGACAGCGGGGCCATATGATACGCAGTATTTT.

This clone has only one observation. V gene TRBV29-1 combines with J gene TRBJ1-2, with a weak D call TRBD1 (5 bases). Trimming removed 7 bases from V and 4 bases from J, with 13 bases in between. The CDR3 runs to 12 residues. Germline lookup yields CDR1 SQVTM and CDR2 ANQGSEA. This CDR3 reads CSGGRAGYGYTF. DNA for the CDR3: TGCAGCGGGGGACGGGCGGGCTATGGCTACACCTTC. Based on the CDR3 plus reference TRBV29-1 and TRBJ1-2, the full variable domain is SAVISQKPSRDICQRGTSLTIQCQVDSQVTMMFWYRQQPGQSLTLIATANQGSEATYESGFVIDKFPISRPNLTFSTLTVSNMSPEDSSIYLCSGGRAGYGYTFGSGTRLTVV.